The 20 T cell receptor beta chains in this list originate from one sample, sequenced in a study of blood T cell repertoires in COVID-19. Some clones are missing from TCRdb's copy, which holds only in-frame ones; the method was immunoSEQ multiplex PCR. The table includes 250,000 to 300,000 clones, about 86% detected once. Sequenced material: peripheral blood. The receptors derive from a woman aged 55-75 years with active or convalescent COVID-19.

In DNA form, the CDR3 reads TGTGCCAGCAGCCAGTGGGGGCCGGAAGTATACACTGAAGCTTTCTTT. Translating gives CASSQWGPEVYTEAFF. The V call is TRBV14, the J call TRBJ1-1; a weak D match, TRBD1 (6 bases). The V gene's germline CDR1 is SGHDN and CDR2 FVKESK. V was trimmed by 3 bases and J by 3 bases, leaving 17 bases between them. This CDR3 region has 16 residues.

This chain connects TRBV6-2 or TRBV6-3 to TRBJ1-1; TRBD1 is a possible D gene (6 bases). Trimming took 0 bases from V and 5 from J, leaving 19 bases between them. CDR1 is MNHEY, CDR2 SVGEGT, per germline. The CDR3 has 17 residues. For the CDR3, the DNA is TGTGCCAGCAGTTACTCCGGATTGGGACAACCAGGGACTGAAGCTTTCTTT. This sequence encodes CASSYSGLGQPGTEAFF.

In this sample, this clone turned up a few times. This chain uses TRBV6-5 with TRBJ2-7; possible D gene TRBD1, 7 bases. CDR3 length: 14 amino acids. In germline, CDR1 is MNHEY, CDR2 SVGAGI. The germline V and J ends were trimmed by 10 bases and 6 bases, with 22 bases remaining between them. The CDR3 protein is CATNPGAGGSEQYF. In DNA, the CDR3 is TGTGCCACCAACCCCGGGGCAGGGGGGTCCGAGCAGTACTTC.

The J gene is TRBJ2-3, the V gene TRBV7-2, with 14 bases identical to TRBD2. Looked up from germline, CDR1 is SGHTA and CDR2 is FQGNSA. Germline trimming cut 2 bases from V and 6 bases from J; bases unmatched to any gene: 10. The CDR3 is made up of 18 amino acids. The CDR3 region has the DNA TGTGCCAGCAGCTTATGGGAGACTAGCGGGGGGGCCACTGATACGCAGTATTTT. This gives the protein CASSLWETSGGATDTQYF.

A few counts support this clone. CDR3 sequence (DNA): TGCGCCAGCAGCACGCCACAGGGGGTGGAGTATGGCTACACCTTC. Its protein is CASSTPQGVEYGYTF. This rearrangement joins TRBV5-1 to TRBJ1-2, with 8 bases matching TRBD1. The CDR3 totals 15 residues. Germline CDR1 SGHRS, CDR2 YFSETQ. The V segment lost 4 bases and the J segment 5 bases; nucleotides outside the gene matches: 10.

This chain joins TRBV11-2 and TRBJ1-5, with D perhaps TRBD1 (5 bases). Germline V gene data show CDR1 as SGHAT and CDR2 as FQNNGV. V was trimmed by 2 bases and J by 7 bases, leaving 9 bases between them. The CDR3 length is 13 residues. CDR3 nucleotide sequence: TGTGCCAGCAGCTTACAGGGAGGGCAGCCCCAGCATTTT. Protein product: CASSLQGGQPQHF.

The rearrangement joins TRBV28 to TRBJ1-2; D remains ambiguous. Trimming took 3 bases from V and 1 from J, leaving 6 bases between them. CDR3 length equals 13 residues. Germline V gene lookup returns CDR1 MDHEN and CDR2 SYDVKM. The CDR3 region is CASSFLFNYGYTF. CDR3 coding DNA: TGTGCCAGCAGTTTCCTGTTTAACTATGGCTACACCTTC.

This clone has only a few counts. The CDR3 protein is CASTPTGGDGQPQHF. CDR3 bases: TGCGCCAGCACCCCGACGGGGGGCGACGGTCAGCCCCAGCATTTT. The gene calls are TRBV5-1 and TRBJ1-5; tentative D call: TRBD1 (6 bases). Trimming took 6 bases from V and 6 from J, leaving 19 bases between them. CDR3 length equals 15 residues. Germline-derived CDR1 and CDR2 are SGHRS and YFSETQ.

V is TRBV7-6 and J is TRBJ1-2; D remains ambiguous. The V and J ends lost 0 bases and 4 bases respectively, with 12 bases between them. Germline values: CDR1 SGHVS, CDR2 FNYEAQ. The CDR3 is 15 residues long. CDR3 DNA sequence: TGTGCCAGCAGCTTAGCGGTTAGCGCCCCCTATGGCTACACCTTC. This gives the protein CASSLAVSAPYGYTF.

The genes are TRBV6-5 and TRBJ1-2; 9 nucleotides line up with TRBD1. CDR3 size: 15 residues. J was trimmed by 4 bases and V by 6 bases; bases with no gene match: 9. The germline V gene has CDR1 MNHEY and CDR2 SVGAGI. This CDR3 reads CASREIPGQGYGYTF. Here the CDR3 DNA reads TGTGCCAGCAGAGAGATTCCGGGACAGGGCTATGGCTACACCTTC.

This clone has more than one count but fewer than ten. The gene calls are TRBV12-3 or TRBV12-4 and TRBJ1-2; D unresolved. Trimming took off 3 bases at V and 5 bases at J, with 7 bases between the two ends. The CDR3 extends over 12 amino acids. CDR3 sequence: CASSFGNYGYTF. DNA of the CDR3: TGTGCCAGCAGTTTCGGGAATTATGGCTACACCTTC.

The chain couples TRBV10-2 to TRBJ2-5; 8 bases map to TRBD1. The CDR3 has 13 amino acids. Germline assignment: CDR1 WSHSY and CDR2 SAAADI. The trim removed 6 bases at V and 4 bases at J, leaving 4 bases unmatched. DNA of the CDR3: TGCGCCAGCAGCGCAGGGGGCGGAGAGACCCAGTACTTC. It yields the protein CASSAGGGETQYF.

The chain is built from TRBV7-2 and TRBJ1-4; 9 bases agree with TRBD1. The J segment lost 5 bases and the V segment lost 5 bases, leaving 15 bases of the junction unmatched. The CDR3 runs 18 residues. Germline V lookup: CDR1 SGHTA, CDR2 FQGNSA. CDR3 DNA: TGTGCCAGCAGCCCCCGGGCCCGTTACGGGACAGGGAATGAAAAACTGTTTTTT. It is translated as CASSPRARYGTGNEKLFF. The variable domain in full, completed from reference TRBV7-2 and TRBJ1-4, reads GAGVSQSPSNKVTEKGKDVELRCDPISGHTALYWYRQSLGQGLEFLIYFQGNSAPDKSGLPSDRFSAERTGGSVSTLTIQRTQQEDSAVYLCASSPRARYGTGNEKLFFGSGTQLSVL.

The chain couples TRBV7-2 to TRBJ2-2, with 10 positions matching TRBD2. The germline V gene encodes CDR1 SGHTA and CDR2 FQGNSA. The ends lost 5 bases at V and 1 base at J; junction bases unmatched: 4. The CDR3 sequence is 16 residues long. The CDR3 DNA follows: TGTGCCAGCAGCACAAGACTAGCGGGGAACACCGGGGAGCTGTTTTTT. It encodes CASSTRLAGNTGELFF.

This clone was seen more than once but under ten times. This chain uses TRBV10-3 with TRBJ1-3, with 8 positions matching TRBD1. Germline V gives CDR1 ENHRY, CDR2 SYGVKD. The trim removed 5 bases at V and 8 bases at J, leaving 5 bases unmatched. This CDR3 contains 13 residues. The CDR3 sequence is CAISSGQGDTIYF. DNA of the CDR3: TGTGCCATCAGTTCCGGACAGGGTGACACCATATATTTT.

A single count supports this clone. V gene TRBV6-6 combines with J gene TRBJ2-3; D gene ambiguous. The length of the CDR3 is 15 residues. Trimming stripped 5 bases from V and 1 base from J, with 13 bases between. Germline-derived CDR1 and CDR2 are MNHNY and SVGAGI (reference sequence). CDR3 nucleotide sequence: TGTGCCAGCAGTATAAGACAAGTGGGCACAGATACGCAGTATTTT. It codes for CASSIRQVGTDTQYF.

The rearrangement uses TRBV4-3 and TRBJ1-1; D possibly corresponds to TRBD1 (5 bases). CDR3 size: 16 residues. Germline-derived CDR1 and CDR2 are LGHNA and YSLEER. V was shortened by 4 bases and J by 6 bases, with 21 bases between the two germline ends. DNA for the CDR3: TGCGCCAGCAGCCCCGGCACTAACCCCCAGGGCTCTGAAGCTTTCTTT. Translated, it gives CASSPGTNPQGSEAFF.

The V and J genes are TRBV28 and TRBJ2-7; 7 bases are a match to TRBD1. The trim removed 3 bases at V and 4 bases at J, leaving 15 bases unmatched. Germline V gives CDR1 MDHEN, CDR2 SYDVKM. The CDR3 contains 17 residues. CDR3 region: CASSFRTRGLRVYEQYF. The CDR3 DNA reads TGTGCCAGCAGTTTCCGCACTAGGGGGCTAAGAGTTTACGAGCAGTACTTC. Looking up the rest from reference TRBV28 and TRBJ2-7 gives the full variable domain: DVKVTQSSRYLVKRTGEKVFLECVQDMDHENMFWYRQDPGLGLRLIYFSYDVKMKEKGDIPEGYSVSREKKERFSLILESASTNQTSMYLCASSFRTRGLRVYEQYFGPGTRLTVT.

Details on this clone: The same CDR3 can be traced to other DNA sequences in this sample. CDR3 protein: CASSLARDQPQHF. The CDR3 DNA sequence: TGTGCCAGCAGCTTAGCGCGGGATCAGCCCCAGCATTTT. The V and J genes are TRBV7-2 and TRBJ1-5, with D unresolved. Germline CDR1 and CDR2: SGHTA and FQGNSA. CDR3 size: 13 residues. Trimming left V 0 bases short and J 5 bases short, with 5 bases between.

The chain links TRBV7-3 to TRBJ1-6; D is ambiguous. The germline CDR1 and CDR2 sequences are SGHTA and FQGTGA. The CDR3 consists of 13 residues. V shed 4 bases and J shed 10 bases, with 11 bases lying between them. The CDR3 DNA reads TGTGCCAGCAGCTCCGGAGTTCTATCACCCCTCCACTTT. It encodes CASSSGVLSPLHF.